The entry that follows covers one T cell receptor beta chain sequence. The record originates from a study of long-term antiretroviral therapy in people with HIV. The authors ran the immunoSEQ assay, v3.0, at survey level. Generated by immunoSEQ multiplex PCR, the TCRdb table keeps only in-frame clones and is missing some. The table lists tens of thousands of clones, 70% to 90% of them singletons, with 13% in the top ten. The TCR comes from a man between 18 and 35 years old with HIV. Specimen: unsorted PBMCs, collected 1.1 years after starting antiretroviral therapy.

CDR3 loop: CASSFYRGHQPQHF. In nucleotides, the CDR3 is TGTGCCAGCAGCTTTTACAGGGGGCATCAGCCCCAGCATTTT. The V gene is TRBV5-8, the J gene TRBJ1-5; 9 positions match TRBD1. V was clipped by 2 bases and J by 5 bases; unmatched bases: 2. CDR3 length: 14 residues. Germline CDR1 SGHTS, CDR2 YDEGEE.